Sequencing of this T cell receptor (beta chain) was carried out in a study of identical twins (dated by TCRdb to about 2016). Study-level background: TCR alpha and beta repertoires from monozygotic twins, unrelated adults of various ages and cord blood were deep-sequenced to test whether fetal clonotypes persist. To rule out contamination, replicate twin experiments were performed at different times with different library preparation protocols. Study-level results and caveats: Invariant T cells such as MAIT and iNKT could partly confound zero-insertion analyses, although diverse VJ usage argued against such confounding for most clonotypes. In monozygotic twins, out-of-frame TCR alpha sharing was systematically underestimated by recombination models, although the models agreed with sharing between unrelated individuals. In beta out-of-frame sequences, excess twin sharing was weaker, because having fewer shared sequences lowered the signal-to-noise ratio. Fewer insertions were carried by abundant cord blood beta clonotypes, a similar but weaker trend appeared in young adult naive repertoires, and no such trend appeared in memory repertoires. Because the same donors could not be followed over many years, conclusions were based on cross-sectional statistical analysis. Out-of-frame TCR alpha sequences shared between twins showed an excess of low generation-probability sequences compared with coincidental sharing between unrelated individuals.

A note on this clonotype: The clone's antigen remains unknown. No base-level quality is on record; no much larger clone is a single base apart.

All donors were healthy Caucasians. The twin cohort comprised three pairs of female monozygotic twins, all aged roughly 18 to 30 years. Peripheral blood mononuclear cells were the source from which RNA for the TCR libraries was isolated. V and J lose 0 bases and 7 bases, and a span of 15 bases separates them. The CDR3 goes from the cysteine to the phenylalanine over 16 residues. The retained sequence is limited to the CDR3, 48 bases, with the frame set at the first base. Based on the germline V gene, the CDR1 and CDR2 sequences are LGHNA and YSLEER. To prepare the library, 5' RACE was applied. The instrument given in TCRdb is Illumina HiSeq 2000. Template switching added a universal primer binding site, and the final cDNA carried a unique molecular identifier that allowed TCR cDNA molecules to be counted accurately. Specific primers in the conserved constant-segment region were used to synthesize first-strand cDNA for the TCR alpha and beta chains. To control for contamination, each cDNA library was double barcoded with a SMART-Mk sample barcode plus Illumina barcodes. TruSeq adapter sequences, together with Illumina sample barcodes, were added in two successive PCR steps. TCR alpha and beta cDNA libraries were sequenced on the Illumina HiSeq platform with custom primers. The original methods were these. Unique molecular identifiers were extracted from raw reads with MiGEC, and CDR3 positions were determined with MiXCR. For each individual, recombination models were inferred using an EM algorithm with the repgenHMM and IGoR tools. The tcR package in R was used for shared clonotype analysis, with sharing normalized by the product of cloneset sizes. To study raw recombination without the effects of thymic and clonal selection, out-of-frame nonproductive sequences were analyzed. TCRdb reworked the public reads: Q25 trimming with fastp, MiXCR clone assembly, productive beta chains retained. Each entry merges the rows of one CDR3 protein and shows their most common DNA and genes. The V and J calls and clone size are TCRdb's, not the authors'. The sample yields about 660,000 distinct CDR3 sequences; under 9% were counted once. The ten top clones hold 0.8% to 1% of the sample.

These same records also appear under a second study, on yellow fever vaccine responses in identical twins. Drawing on the second study: The authors reported that the T cell response to vaccination in identical twins appeared partly convergent and partly personalized. In the study, vaccine-responding T cell clones were precisely tracked in identical twins.

The receptor was isolated from a woman younger than 35 in good health. Sequences were obtained from PBMCs. This chain joins TRBV4-3 to TRBJ1-4; no D gene can be assigned with confidence. Here is the DNA: TGCGCCAGCAGCCAAGATCCGGCCCTCGGTGGTGAAAAACTGTTTTTT. Translated, this is CASSQDPALGGEKLFF.